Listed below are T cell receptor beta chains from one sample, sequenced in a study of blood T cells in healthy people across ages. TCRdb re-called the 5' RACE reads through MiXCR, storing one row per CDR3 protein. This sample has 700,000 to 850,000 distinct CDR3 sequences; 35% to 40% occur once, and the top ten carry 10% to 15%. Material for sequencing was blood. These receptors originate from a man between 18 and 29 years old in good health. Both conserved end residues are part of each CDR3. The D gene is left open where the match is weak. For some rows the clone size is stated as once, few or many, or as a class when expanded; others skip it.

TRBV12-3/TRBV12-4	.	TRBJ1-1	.	TGTGCCAGCAGTTCAGAAGGAATGAACACTGAAGCTTTCTTT	CASSSEGMNTEAFF
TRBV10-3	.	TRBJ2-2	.	TGTGCCACCAGCCCCAACCAAAAGTCCGGGGAGCTGTTTTTT	CATSPNQKSGELFF
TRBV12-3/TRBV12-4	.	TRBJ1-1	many	TGTGCCAGCAGTTTAGAGGGCATGAACACTGAAGCTTTCTTT	CASSLEGMNTEAFF
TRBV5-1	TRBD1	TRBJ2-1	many	TGCGCCAGCAGCTTAGGTCCAGGGGGTAGCTCCTACAATGAGCAGTTCTTC	CASSLGPGGSSYNEQFF
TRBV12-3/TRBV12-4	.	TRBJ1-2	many	TGTGCCAGCAGTCGAGGCGGGACGGGCTATGGCTACACCTTC	CASSRGGTGYGYTF
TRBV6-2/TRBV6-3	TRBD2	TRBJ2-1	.	TGTGCCACCAGGGACTACCCTAGAGGGGAGTTCTTC	CATRDYPRGEFF
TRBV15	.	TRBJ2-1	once	TGTGCCACCAGCAGAGAACGGGACGGCTACAATGAGCAGTTCTTC	CATSRERDGYNEQFF
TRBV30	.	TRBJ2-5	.	TGTGCCTGGAGTGCGGAGTTTAGGGAGACCCAGTACTTC	CAWSAEFRETQYF
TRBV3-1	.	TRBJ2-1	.	TGTGCCAGCAGCCAAGTGGGGGGGCCTTACAATGAGCAGTTCTTC	CASSQVGGPYNEQFF
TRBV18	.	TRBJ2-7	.	TGTGCCAGCTCACACGGGACATCCTACGAGCAGTACTTC	CASSHGTSYEQYF
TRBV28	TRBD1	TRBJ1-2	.	TGTGCCAGCACCTCGGGACAGGGCTCCTATGGCTACACCTTC	CASTSGQGSYGYTF
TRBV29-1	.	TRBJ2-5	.	TGCAGCGTTGACAGGGGTCAGACCCAGTACTTC	CSVDRGQTQYF
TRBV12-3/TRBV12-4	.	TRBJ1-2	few	TGTGCCAGCACCAATACAGCGGCGGGGGGCTACACCTTC	CASTNTAAGGYTF
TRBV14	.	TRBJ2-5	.	TGTGCCAGCAGCCAAGAACTGCGGGGCCAAGAGACCCAGTACTTC	CASSQELRGQETQYF
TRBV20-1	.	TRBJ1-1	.	TGCAGTGCTAGATCAGCGGGCTCTGAAGCTTTCTTT	CSARSAGSEAFF
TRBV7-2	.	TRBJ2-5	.	TGTGCCAGCAGCACAATGGGGTTCCCCCAAGAGACCCAGTACTTC	CASSTMGFPQETQYF